This TCR beta chain appears in the sequencing data of a study of blood T cells in healthy people across ages. Notes on this clonotype: A junction boundary mismatches the germline segment, possibly from a read error.

Isolation of PBMCs gave at least 7 million cells per sample. Primers used in a second PCR of about 7 to 11 cycles were a sample-barcoded 5' primer and a J-beta primer mix. Via MiXCR, TCRdb re-called the 5' RACE reads, giving one row per CDR3 protein. Altogether approximately 880,000 distinct CDR3 sequences are present, roughly 48% being singletons, with the ten largest covering 13%. This clonotype was obtained from a man aged 25 to 45 in good health. Sequenced sample: blood.

The CDR3: CACSLWQALSYEQYF. The CDR3 DNA sequence: TGTGCCTGCAGCTTGTGGCAGGCCCTCTCCTACGAGCAGTACTTC. The chain combines TRBV5-6 with TRBJ2-7; D is uncertain. This CDR3 is 15 amino acids long. The V gene's germline CDR1 is SGHDT and CDR2 YYEEEE.